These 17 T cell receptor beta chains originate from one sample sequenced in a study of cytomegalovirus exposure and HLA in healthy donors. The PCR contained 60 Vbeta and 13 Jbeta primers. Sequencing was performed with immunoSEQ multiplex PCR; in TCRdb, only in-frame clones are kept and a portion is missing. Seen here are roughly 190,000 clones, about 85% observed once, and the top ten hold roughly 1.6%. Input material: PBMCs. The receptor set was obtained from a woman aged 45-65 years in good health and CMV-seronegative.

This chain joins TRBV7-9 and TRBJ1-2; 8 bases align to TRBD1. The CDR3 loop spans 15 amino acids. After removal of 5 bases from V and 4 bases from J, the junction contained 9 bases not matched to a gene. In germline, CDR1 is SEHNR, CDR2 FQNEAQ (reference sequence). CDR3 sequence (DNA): TGTGCCAGCAGCGCCCACGACAGGGGACGCTATGGCTACACCTTC. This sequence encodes CASSAHDRGRYGYTF.

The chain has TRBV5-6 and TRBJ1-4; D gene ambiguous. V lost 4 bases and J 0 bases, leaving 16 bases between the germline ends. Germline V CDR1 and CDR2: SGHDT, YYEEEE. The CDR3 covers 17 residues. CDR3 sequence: CASSVMVTYATNEKLFF. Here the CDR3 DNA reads TGTGCCAGCAGCGTGATGGTGACTTATGCAACTAATGAAAAACTGTTTTTT. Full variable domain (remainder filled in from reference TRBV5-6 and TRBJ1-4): DAGVTQSPTHLIKTRGQQVTLRCSPKSGHDTVSWYQQALGQGPQFIFQYYEEEERQRGNFPDRFSGHQFPNYSSELNVNALLLGDSALYLCASSVMVTYATNEKLFFGSGTQLSVL.

The CDR3 DNA follows: TGCGCCAGCAGCCAAGATAGTCGGCAGGCCCTCTACGAGCAGTACTTC. It is translated as CASSQDSRQALYEQYF. The chain carries TRBV4-3 and TRBJ2-7; no definite D call. Trimming took 0 bases from V and 3 from J, leaving 15 bases between them. Germline V gives CDR1 LGHNA, CDR2 YSLEER. The CDR3 is 16 residues long.

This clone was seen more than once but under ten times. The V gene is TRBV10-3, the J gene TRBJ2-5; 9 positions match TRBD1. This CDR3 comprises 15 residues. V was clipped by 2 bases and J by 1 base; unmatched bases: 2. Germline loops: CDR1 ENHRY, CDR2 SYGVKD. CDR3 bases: TGTGCCATCAGTGAGACAGGGGGCCGCCAAGAGACCCAGTACTTC. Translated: CAISETGGRQETQYF.

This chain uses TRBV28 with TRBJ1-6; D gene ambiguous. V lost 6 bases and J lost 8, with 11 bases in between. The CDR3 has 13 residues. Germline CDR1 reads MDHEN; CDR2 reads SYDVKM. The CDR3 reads CASSPLGDSPLHF. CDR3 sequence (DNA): TGTGCCAGCAGCCCCCTCGGGGATTCACCCCTCCACTTT.

The CDR3 sequence is CASTESGGERDTQYF. The CDR3 nucleotides read TGTGCCAGCACCGAGTCGGGGGGGGAGAGAGATACGCAGTATTTT. The chain employs TRBV2 and TRBJ2-3, with TRBD2 matching over 8 bases. CDR1 is SNHLY, CDR2 FYNNEI, per germline. V gave up 7 bases and J gave up 5 bases; unmatched junction bases: 11. The CDR3 spans 15 residues.

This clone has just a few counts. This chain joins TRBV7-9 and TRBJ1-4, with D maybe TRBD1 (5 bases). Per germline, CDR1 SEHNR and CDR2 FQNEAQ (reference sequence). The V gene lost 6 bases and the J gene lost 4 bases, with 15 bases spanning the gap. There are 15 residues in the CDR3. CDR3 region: CASSPGGGSNEKLFF. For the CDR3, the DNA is TGTGCCAGCAGTCCTGGTGGGGGGAGTAATGAAAAACTGTTTTTT.

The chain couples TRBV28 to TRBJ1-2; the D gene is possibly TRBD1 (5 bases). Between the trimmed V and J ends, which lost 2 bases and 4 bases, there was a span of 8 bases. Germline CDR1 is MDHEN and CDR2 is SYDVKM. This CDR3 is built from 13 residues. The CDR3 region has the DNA TGTGCCAGCAGTTTACAAGACAGCTATGGCTACACCTTC. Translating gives CASSLQDSYGYTF.

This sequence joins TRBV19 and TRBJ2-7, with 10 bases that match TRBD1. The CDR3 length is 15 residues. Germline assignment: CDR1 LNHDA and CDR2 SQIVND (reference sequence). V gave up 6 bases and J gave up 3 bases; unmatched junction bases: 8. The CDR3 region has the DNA TGTGCCAGTAGAACTGGGACAGGGGCTTTCTACGAGCAGTACTTC. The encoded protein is CASRTGTGAFYEQYF.

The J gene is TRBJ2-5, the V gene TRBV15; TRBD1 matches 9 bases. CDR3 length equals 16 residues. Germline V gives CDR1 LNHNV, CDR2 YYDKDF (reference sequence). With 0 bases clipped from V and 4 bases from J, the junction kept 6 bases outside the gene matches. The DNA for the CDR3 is TGTGCCACCAGCAGAGATACACGACAGGGGGGAGAGACCCAGTACTTC. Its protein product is CATSRDTRQGGETQYF.

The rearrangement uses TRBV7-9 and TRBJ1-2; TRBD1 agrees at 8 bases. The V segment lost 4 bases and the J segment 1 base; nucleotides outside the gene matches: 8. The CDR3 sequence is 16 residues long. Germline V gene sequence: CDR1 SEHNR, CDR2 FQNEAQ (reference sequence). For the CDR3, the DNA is TGTGCCAGCAGCTCCGGACAGGGAATAAATAACTATGGCTACACCTTC. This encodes CASSSGQGINNYGYTF.

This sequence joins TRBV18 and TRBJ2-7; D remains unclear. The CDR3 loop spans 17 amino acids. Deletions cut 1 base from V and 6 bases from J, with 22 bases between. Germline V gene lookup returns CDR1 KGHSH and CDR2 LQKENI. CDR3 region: CASSPRVSPQSTSEQYF. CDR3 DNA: TGTGCCAGCTCACCACGAGTAAGTCCCCAAAGTACCTCCGAGCAGTACTTC.

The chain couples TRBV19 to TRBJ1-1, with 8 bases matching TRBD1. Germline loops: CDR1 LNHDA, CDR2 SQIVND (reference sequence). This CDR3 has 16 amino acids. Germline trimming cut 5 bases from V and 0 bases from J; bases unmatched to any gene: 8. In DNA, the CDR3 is TGTGCCAGTAGTGCTAGGACAGGGACGGTGAACACTGAAGCTTTCTTT. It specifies CASSARTGTVNTEAFF.

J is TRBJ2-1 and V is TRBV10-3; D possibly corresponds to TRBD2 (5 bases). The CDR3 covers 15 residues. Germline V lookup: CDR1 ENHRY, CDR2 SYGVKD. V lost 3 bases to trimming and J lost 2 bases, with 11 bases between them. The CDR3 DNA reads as TGTGCCATCAGTGAAAGGACTCATGCCTACAATGAGCAGTTCTTC. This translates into CAISERTHAYNEQFF.

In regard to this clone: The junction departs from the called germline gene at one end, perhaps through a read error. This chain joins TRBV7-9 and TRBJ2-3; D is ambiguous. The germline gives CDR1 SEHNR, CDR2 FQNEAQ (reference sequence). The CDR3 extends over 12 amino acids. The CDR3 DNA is TGTTCCAGCAGCTCTAGCACAGATACGCAGTATTTT. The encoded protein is CSSSSSTDTQYF.

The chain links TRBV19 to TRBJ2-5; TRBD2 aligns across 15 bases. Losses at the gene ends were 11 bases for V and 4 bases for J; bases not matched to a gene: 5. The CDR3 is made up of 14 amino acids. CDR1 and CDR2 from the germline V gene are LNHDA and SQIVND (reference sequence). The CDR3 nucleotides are TGTGCCGCTGGGGGACTAGCGGGAGGAGAGACCCAGTACTTC. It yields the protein CAAGGLAGGETQYF.

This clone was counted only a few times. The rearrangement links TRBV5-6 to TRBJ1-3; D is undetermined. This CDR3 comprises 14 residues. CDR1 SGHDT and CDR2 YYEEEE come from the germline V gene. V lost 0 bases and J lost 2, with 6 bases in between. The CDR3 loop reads CASSLVVAGNTIYF. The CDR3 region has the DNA TGTGCCAGCAGCTTGGTAGTGGCTGGAAACACCATATATTTT.